This T cell receptor (beta chain) was recovered during a study of blood T cell repertoires in COVID-19. Study information: COVID-19 samples from acute and convalescent phases originated in the United States, Italy and Spain.

Original processing methods: Amplified reference gene primers provided the basis for estimating nucleated cell counts. The assay was immunoSEQ multiplex PCR, and TCRdb's table has in-frame clones only and misses some. V and J calls plus clone size are reproduced from that table; the DNA served to infer D and trimming. The table lists roughly 56,000 clones, about 86% of them singletons, with about 15% in the top ten. V lost 2 bases and J 0 bases, leaving 5 bases between the germline ends. Germline V CDR1 and CDR2: SGHNT, YENEEA. The CDR3 is made up of 14 amino acids. The chain employs TRBV11-3 and TRBJ2-4; D might be TRBD1 (5 bases). This sequence originates from a human donor in a cohort sampled during active COVID-19. Source material: peripheral blood. Written as DNA, the CDR3 is TGTGCCAGCAGCTTACAGGGAGCCAAAAACATTCAGTACTTC. This translates into CASSLQGAKNIQYF.